One and the same sample provided the 7 T cell receptor beta chains below, sequenced in a study of cytomegalovirus exposure and HLA in healthy donors. The PCR contained 60 Vbeta and 13 Jbeta primers. Only in-frame clones appear in the TCRdb table, and some are missing; sequencing was by immunoSEQ multiplex PCR. The data show some 200,000 clones, 82% seen once. Sequenced: PBMCs. These receptors originate from a boy aged 2-9 years in good health and CMV-seronegative.

Regarding this clone: At one of its ends the junction is not consistent with the germline gene, which may arise from a read error. The V and J genes are TRBV11-2 and TRBJ2-5; D possibly corresponds to TRBD2 (5 bases). Germline V gene sequence: CDR1 SGHAT, CDR2 FQNNGV. CDR3 length: 14 residues. CDR3: CASSLVRGQETQYF. The DNA of the CDR3 is TGTGCCAGTAGCTTAGTCCGGGGCCAAGAGACCCAGTACTTC.

V and J are TRBV6-1 and TRBJ2-7; TRBD1 aligns across 8 bases. V was pared by 4 bases and J by 2 bases, with 7 bases of the junction left unmatched. Germline assignment: CDR1 MNHNS and CDR2 SASEGT. This CDR3 region has 15 residues. CDR3 sequence (DNA): TGTGCCAGCAGTGTAGCAGGGGGCGAAACCTACGAGCAGTACTTC. Its translation: CASSVAGGETYEQYF.

This clone has just a few counts. Compared with germline, one end of the junction differs, possibly owing to a read error. This chain uses TRBV19 with TRBJ1-2; D is possibly TRBD1 (6 bases). The CDR3 loop spans 13 amino acids. Germline V gene sequence: CDR1 LNHDA, CDR2 SQIVND (reference sequence). The CDR3 sequence: CASSIRGAQGYTF. The DNA of the CDR3 is TGTGCCAGCAGTATACGGGGGGCGCAGGGCTACACCTTC.

The chain couples TRBV5-4 to TRBJ2-7, with TRBD2 identical over 8 bases. Trimming cost V 3 bases and J 8 bases; bases outside gene matches: 4. The CDR3 loop spans 12 amino acids. CDR1 and CDR2 from the germline V gene are SGHNT and YYREEE (reference sequence). CDR3 protein: CASSSTSGKQYF. In nucleotides, the CDR3 is TGTGCCAGCAGCTCAACTAGCGGCAAGCAGTACTTC.

This chain links TRBV1 with TRBJ2-3; TRBD2 is the table's D call and was not checked against the DNA. TRBV1 is termed a pseudogene. There are 13 residues in the CDR3. The CDR3 nucleotides read TGCCCTATAGCGGGGGGGTGGTGGTATACGCAGTATTTT. Its protein is CPIAGGWWYTQYF.

This clone came up once. This rearrangement joins TRBV6-5 to TRBJ2-2; D perhaps matches TRBD1 (6 bases). Germline V gene data show CDR1 as MNHEY and CDR2 as SVGAGI. The CDR3 covers 14 residues. V lost 6 bases, J lost 5 bases, and 13 bases lay in between. The CDR3 bases are TGTGCCAGCAGATCTGGACAGACTACCGGGGAGCTGTTTTTT. This translates into CASRSGQTTGELFF.

The chain has TRBV18 and TRBJ2-2; 7 bases are shared with TRBD1. The CDR3 length is 15 residues. Germline trimming cut 0 bases from V and 5 bases from J; bases unmatched to any gene: 3. From germline, CDR1 is KGHSH and CDR2 LQKENI. CDR3 bases: TGTGCCAGCTCACCACCCACAGGGGTAACCGGGGAGCTGTTTTTT. Its protein is CASSPPTGVTGELFF.